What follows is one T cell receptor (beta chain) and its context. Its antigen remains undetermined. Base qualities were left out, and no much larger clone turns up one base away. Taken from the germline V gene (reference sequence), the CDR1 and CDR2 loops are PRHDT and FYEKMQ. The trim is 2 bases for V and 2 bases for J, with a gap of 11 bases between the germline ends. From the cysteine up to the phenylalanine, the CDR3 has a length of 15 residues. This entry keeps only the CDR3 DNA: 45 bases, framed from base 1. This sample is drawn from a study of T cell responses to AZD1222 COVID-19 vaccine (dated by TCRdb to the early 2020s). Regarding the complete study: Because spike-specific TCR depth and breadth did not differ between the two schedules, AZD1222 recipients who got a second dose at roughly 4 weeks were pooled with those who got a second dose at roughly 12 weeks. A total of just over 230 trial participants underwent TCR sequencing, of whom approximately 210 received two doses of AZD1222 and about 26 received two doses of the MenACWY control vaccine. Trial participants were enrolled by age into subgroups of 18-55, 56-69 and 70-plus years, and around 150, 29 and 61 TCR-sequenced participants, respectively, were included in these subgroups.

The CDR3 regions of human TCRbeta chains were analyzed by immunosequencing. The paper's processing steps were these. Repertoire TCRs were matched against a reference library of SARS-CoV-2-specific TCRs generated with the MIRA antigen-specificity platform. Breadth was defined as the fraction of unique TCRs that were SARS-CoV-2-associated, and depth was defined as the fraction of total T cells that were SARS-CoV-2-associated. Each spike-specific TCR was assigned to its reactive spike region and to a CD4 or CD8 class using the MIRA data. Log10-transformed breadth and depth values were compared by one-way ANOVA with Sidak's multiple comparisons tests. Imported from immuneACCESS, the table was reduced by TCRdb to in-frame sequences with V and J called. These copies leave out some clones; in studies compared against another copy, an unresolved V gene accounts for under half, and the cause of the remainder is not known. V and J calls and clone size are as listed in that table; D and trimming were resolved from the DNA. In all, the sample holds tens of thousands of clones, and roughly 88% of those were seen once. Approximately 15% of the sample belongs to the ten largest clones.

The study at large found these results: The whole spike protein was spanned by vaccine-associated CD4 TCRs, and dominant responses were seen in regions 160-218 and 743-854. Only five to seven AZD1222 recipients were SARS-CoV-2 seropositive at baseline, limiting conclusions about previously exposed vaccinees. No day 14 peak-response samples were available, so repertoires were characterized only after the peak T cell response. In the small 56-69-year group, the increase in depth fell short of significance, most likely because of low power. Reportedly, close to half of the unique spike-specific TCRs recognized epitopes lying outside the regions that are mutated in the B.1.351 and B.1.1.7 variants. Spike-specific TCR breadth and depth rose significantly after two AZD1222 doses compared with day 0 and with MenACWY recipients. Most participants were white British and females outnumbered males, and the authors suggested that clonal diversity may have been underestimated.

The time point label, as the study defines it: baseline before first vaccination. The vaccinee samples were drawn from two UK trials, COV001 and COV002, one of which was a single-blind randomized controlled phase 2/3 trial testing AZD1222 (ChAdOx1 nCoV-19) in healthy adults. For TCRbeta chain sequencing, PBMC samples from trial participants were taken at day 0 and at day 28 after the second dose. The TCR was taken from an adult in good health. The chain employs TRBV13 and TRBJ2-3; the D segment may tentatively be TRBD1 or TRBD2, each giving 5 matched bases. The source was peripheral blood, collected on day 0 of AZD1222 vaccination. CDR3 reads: CASSLNEGTTDTQYF. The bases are TGTGCCAGCAGCTTAAACGAGGGGACCACAGATACGCAGTATTTT.